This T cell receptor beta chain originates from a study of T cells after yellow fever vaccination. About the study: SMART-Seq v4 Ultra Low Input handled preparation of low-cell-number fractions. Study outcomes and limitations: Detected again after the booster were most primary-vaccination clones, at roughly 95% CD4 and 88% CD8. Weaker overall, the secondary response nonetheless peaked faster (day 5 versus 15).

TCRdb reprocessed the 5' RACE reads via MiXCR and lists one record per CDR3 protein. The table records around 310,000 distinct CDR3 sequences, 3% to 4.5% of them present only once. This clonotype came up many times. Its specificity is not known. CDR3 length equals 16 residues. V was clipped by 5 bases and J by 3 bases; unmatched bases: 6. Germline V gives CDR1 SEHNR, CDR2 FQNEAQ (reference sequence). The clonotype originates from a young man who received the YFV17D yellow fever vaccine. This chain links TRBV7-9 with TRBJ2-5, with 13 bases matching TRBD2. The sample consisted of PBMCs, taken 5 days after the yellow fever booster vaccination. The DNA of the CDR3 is TGTGCCAGCAGCCCGCCGGGACTAGCGGGGAAAGAGACCCAGTACTTC. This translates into CASSPPGLAGKETQYF.